The 32 T cell receptor beta chains reported below all come from one sample, sequenced in a study of OX40 agonist ivuxolimab in advanced cancers. The data were produced by immunoSEQ multiplex PCR, yet TCRdb's version contains in-frame clones alone and is incomplete. The repertoire holds under 85,000 clones, with 80% to 85% as singletons. Sequences were derived from CD4+ or CD8+ T cells sorted from blood, sampled in a trial of the OX40 agonist ivuxolimab. These receptors were obtained from an adult with an advanced solid tumor such as melanoma, head and neck, liver or kidney cancer.

This clone has a single count. The rearrangement uses TRBV30 and TRBJ1-1; D is undetermined. Trimming took 2 bases from V and 1 from J, leaving 8 bases between them. This CDR3 contains 13 residues. CDR1 and CDR2 from the germline V gene are GTSNPN and SVGIG (reference sequence). The CDR3 region is CAWSYNSNTEAFF. The CDR3 region has the DNA TGTGCCTGGAGTTACAACTCGAACACTGAAGCTTTCTTT.

The chain is built from TRBV27 and TRBJ2-7, with TRBD2 as a possible D gene (7 bases). Germline CDR1 reads MNHEY; CDR2 reads SMNVEV (reference sequence). With 5 bases removed from V and 5 bases from J, the gap between germline ends came to 19 bases. The CDR3 length is 15 residues. Here the CDR3 DNA reads TGTGCCAGCAGTCCGGGGGGCCCTCCATCCCACGAGCAGTACTTC. It codes for CASSPGGPPSHEQYF.

The chain combines TRBV7-8 with TRBJ2-7; D unclear. The V gene's germline CDR1 is SGHVS and CDR2 FQNEAQ. Trimming left V 4 bases short and J 2 bases short, with 18 bases between. CDR3 length: 16 residues. The CDR3 nucleotides are TGTGCCAGCAGCTCACCTCCGAGTGGAAAACCCTACGAGCAGTACTTC. This translates into CASSSPPSGKPYEQYF.

This chain links TRBV5-5 with TRBJ2-2; D is undetermined. The germline CDR1 and CDR2 sequences are SGHKS and YYEKEE (reference sequence). V lost 2 bases, J lost 6 bases, and 5 bases lay in between. CDR3 length equals 12 residues. As DNA, the CDR3 is TGTGCCAGCAGCTTTAGGGCCGGGGAGCTGTTTTTT. Protein sequence: CASSFRAGELFF.

J is TRBJ2-1 and V is TRBV7-8; 12 bases map to TRBD2. CDR1 and CDR2 from the germline V gene are SGHVS and FQNEAQ. V lost 5 bases, J lost 8 bases, and 7 bases stayed unmatched. CDR3 length: 15 residues. Written as DNA, the CDR3 is TGTGCCAGCAGCGCCCGACTAGCGGGAGTCGATGAGCAGTTCTTC. Translated, it gives CASSARLAGVDEQFF.

A single count supports this clone. The chain has TRBV18 and TRBJ2-5; no firm D call. There are 15 residues in the CDR3. Germline loops: CDR1 KGHSH, CDR2 LQKENI. V was shortened by 2 bases and J by 2 bases, with 12 bases between the two germline ends. CDR3 coding DNA: TGTGCCAGCTCACCAAATCCTGGGTTACAAGAGACCCAGTACTTC. Protein sequence: CASSPNPGLQETQYF.

This chain connects TRBV14 to TRBJ2-6; no definite D call. The CDR3 totals 18 residues. Trimming took 4 bases from V and 4 from J, leaving 20 bases between them. Germline lookup yields CDR1 SGHDN and CDR2 FVKESK. The CDR3 nucleotides are TGTGCCAGCAGCCGGGATATAGGCCTACAATCCGGGGCCAACGTCCTGACTTTC. The encoded protein is CASSRDIGLQSGANVLTF.

The chain is built from TRBV27 and TRBJ1-5; TRBD1 might be the D (6 bases). CDR3 length: 15 residues. Germline V gene sequence: CDR1 MNHEY, CDR2 SMNVEV (reference sequence). V was clipped by 5 bases and J by 2 bases, with 13 bases between them. In DNA, the CDR3 is TGTGCCAGCAGTGTGAGGGGGTTTGGCAATCAGCCCCAGCATTTT. As protein: CASSVRGFGNQPQHF.

V is TRBV11-2 and J is TRBJ1-2; no firm D call. The germline gives CDR1 SGHAT, CDR2 FQNNGV. The CDR3 extends over 15 amino acids. V lost 5 bases to trimming and J lost 0 bases, with 13 bases between them. CDR3 residues: CASSPRSDTNYGYTF. CDR3 nucleotide sequence: TGTGCCAGCAGCCCCCGATCCGATACTAACTATGGCTACACCTTC.

The V call is TRBV6-5, the J call TRBJ1-4; TRBD1 aligns across 8 bases. Losses at the gene ends were 7 bases for V and 6 bases for J; bases not matched to a gene: 7. The CDR3 runs to 14 residues. From germline, CDR1 is MNHEY and CDR2 SVGAGI. DNA for the CDR3: TGTGCCAGCACCTACGGGACAGGAGATGAAAAACTGTTTTTT. Translated: CASTYGTGDEKLFF.

The genes are TRBV9 and TRBJ2-3; a possible D gene is TRBD1 (5 bases). The V end lost 3 bases, the J end lost 6 bases, and 11 bases lay between the germline ends. CDR3 size: 13 residues. Per germline, CDR1 SGDLS and CDR2 YYNGEE. Here the CDR3 DNA reads TGTGCCAGCAGCGCCCAGGGCCCCGATACGCAGTATTTT. It codes for CASSAQGPDTQYF.

This clone was seen only a few times. The chain is built from TRBV11-1 and TRBJ2-7, with 7 bases lining up with TRBD1. The germline gives CDR1 SGHAT, CDR2 FQDESV (reference sequence). After removal of 5 bases from V and 5 bases from J, the junction contained 9 bases not matched to a gene. The CDR3 loop spans 14 amino acids. CDR3 bases: TGTGCCAGCAGCCGCGAAAGGACAGGACACGAGCAGTACTTC. Translated, it gives CASSRERTGHEQYF.

This clone was observed a few times. The rearrangement joins TRBV27 to TRBJ1-1; D not resolved. Trimming shortened V by 8 bases and J by 5 bases, and 12 bases separated the two germline ends. CDR1 is MNHEY and CDR2 is SMNVEV in the germline V gene (reference sequence). The CDR3 has 12 amino acids. CDR3 protein: CASGWRETEAFF. The CDR3 DNA sequence: TGTGCCAGCGGATGGAGGGAAACTGAAGCTTTCTTT.

J is TRBJ1-1 and V is TRBV19; D call uncertain. The germline V gene encodes CDR1 LNHDA and CDR2 SQIVND (reference sequence). This CDR3 spans 16 amino acids. Trimming left V 6 bases short and J 6 bases short, with 23 bases between. The CDR3 nucleotides are TGTGCCAGTAGCAAAGGACTAAGCCTATATGGGGCTGAAGCTTTCTTT. As protein: CASSKGLSLYGAEAFF.

The rearrangement links TRBV5-4 to TRBJ2-1; D remains unclear. V lost 4 bases, J lost 0 bases, and 14 bases lay in between. The CDR3 length is 16 residues. Germline CDR1 and CDR2: SGHNT and YYREEE (reference sequence). The CDR3 spells CASSIDTSTSYNEQFF. CDR3 nucleotide sequence: TGTGCCAGCAGCATCGACACCTCTACCTCCTACAATGAGCAGTTCTTC. The complete variable domain, with remaining parts taken from reference TRBV5-4 and TRBJ2-1, reads ETGVTQSPTHLIKTRGQQVTLRCSSQSGHNTVSWYQQALGQGPQFIFQYYREEENGRGNFPPRFSGLQFPNYSSELNVNALELDDSALYLCASSIDTSTSYNEQFFGPGTRLTVL.

The rearrangement uses TRBV5-1 and TRBJ1-4; D is undetermined. Germline V gene lookup returns CDR1 SGHRS and CDR2 YFSETQ. There are 14 residues in the CDR3. Trimming took off 5 bases at V and 8 bases at J, with 16 bases between the two ends. This CDR3 is CASRGQASGEKLFF. The CDR3 coding sequence is TGCGCCAGCAGGGGCCAGGCTAGTGGGGAAAAACTGTTTTTT.

This rearrangement joins TRBV14 to TRBJ2-2, with TRBD1 matching 10 bases. The CDR3 spans 21 residues. The V segment lost 1 base and the J segment 9 bases; nucleotides outside the gene matches: 23. Germline assignment: CDR1 SGHDN and CDR2 FVKESK. CDR3 DNA sequence: TGTGCCAGCAGCCAAGTTCGTCGGGACAGGGGAAGCCTGGGGCTAGGCCGGGAGCTGTTTTTT. It encodes CASSQVRRDRGSLGLGRELFF.

The V and J genes are TRBV5-8 and TRBJ1-5, with D unresolved. With 0 bases removed from V and 4 bases from J, the gap between germline ends came to 8 bases. The CDR3 consists of 14 residues. Per the germline V gene, CDR1 is SGHTS and CDR2 is YDEGEE. The CDR3 here is CASSLAGGNQPQHF. The DNA of the CDR3 is TGTGCCAGCAGCTTGGCGGGAGGGAATCAGCCCCAGCATTTT. Drawing the rest from reference TRBV5-8 and TRBJ1-5, the complete variable domain is EAGVTQSPTHLIKTRGQQATLRCSPISGHTSVYWYQQALGLGLQFLLWYDEGEERNRGNFPPRFSGRQFPNYSSELNVNALELEDSALYLCASSLAGGNQPQHFGDGTRLSIL.

This clone occurred once. The rearrangement links TRBV7-9 to TRBJ2-3; D is unresolved. The CDR3 is 12 amino acids. Germline lookup yields CDR1 SEHNR and CDR2 FQNEAQ (reference sequence). With 5 bases removed from V and 5 bases from J, the gap between germline ends came to 8 bases. CDR3 bases: TGTGCCAGCAGCCCTTACGAAGATACGCAGTATTTT. Its translation: CASSPYEDTQYF. Variable domain in full (rest from reference TRBV7-9 and TRBJ2-3): DTGVSQNPRHKITKRGQNVTFRCDPISEHNRLYWYRQTLGQGPEFLTYFQNEAQLEKSRLLSDRFSAERPKGSFSTLEIQRTEQGDSAMYLCASSPYEDTQYFGPGTRLTVL.

The chain has TRBV7-2 and TRBJ2-7, with D unclear. The CDR3 length is 14 residues. V lost 3 bases, J lost 7 bases, and 16 bases lay in between. Germline values: CDR1 SGHTA, CDR2 FQGNSA. The CDR3 DNA reads TGTGCCAGCAGCTTCGTCACGGCTGTTGAGGAGCAGTACTTC. This gives the protein CASSFVTAVEEQYF.

The V call is TRBV7-9, the J call TRBJ2-2; D unresolved. Trimming pared 5 bases from V and 1 base from J, leaving 5 bases between. This CDR3 comprises 13 residues. Germline CDR1 SEHNR, CDR2 FQNEAQ (reference sequence). CDR3 nucleotide sequence: TGTGCCAGCAGCGTACAGAACACCGGGGAGCTGTTTTTT. It yields the protein CASSVQNTGELFF.

The genes are TRBV28 and TRBJ1-5; 7 bases match TRBD1. The CDR3 runs 17 residues. CDR1 and CDR2 (germline): MDHEN, SYDVKM. With V trimmed by 7 bases and J by 1 base, 13 bases remained unmatched. The CDR3 DNA follows: TGTGCCAGCATCCAGGGGGGAGTTGTTGGGAGCAATCAGCCCCAGCATTTT. This encodes CASIQGGVVGSNQPQHF.

This clone was picked up a small number of times. The rearrangement joins TRBV9 to TRBJ2-7, with D perhaps being TRBD1 or TRBD2 (5 bases each). Germline values: CDR1 SGDLS, CDR2 YYNGEE. This CDR3 region has 13 residues. The V end lost 0 bases, the J end lost 4 bases, and 8 bases lay between the germline ends. DNA of the CDR3: TGTGCCAGCAGCGTAGGGGACGGATACGAGCAGTACTTC. It translates to CASSVGDGYEQYF.

The rearrangement uses TRBV7-9 and TRBJ1-1; TRBD1 is a possible D gene (5 bases). CDR1 is SEHNR, CDR2 FQNEAQ, per germline (reference sequence). The CDR3 spans 15 residues. Trimming cost V 2 bases and J 6 bases, with 16 bases left between them. CDR3 loop: CASSLRRQGEAEAFF. The CDR3 DNA follows: TGTGCCAGCAGCTTAAGGAGGCAGGGTGAAGCTGAAGCTTTCTTT.

This clone was seen just once. The rearrangement joins TRBV9 to TRBJ2-5, with D perhaps TRBD1 (6 bases). The J call may be faulty, since TRBJ2-7 better matches the DNA end. CDR3 length: 15 amino acids. CDR1 is SGDLS and CDR2 is YYNGEE in the germline V gene. CDR3 amino acids: CASSSRDKLRGEQYF. In nucleotides, the CDR3 is TGTGCCAGCAGCTCACGGGACAAACTGAGGGGCGAGCAGTACTTC.

The V call is TRBV19, the J call TRBJ1-2; 12 positions match TRBD1. Germline V gives CDR1 LNHDA, CDR2 SQIVND (reference sequence). V gave up 4 bases and J gave up 7 bases; unmatched junction bases: 7. CDR3 length: 15 residues. This CDR3 is CASSNRDRGLGGYTF. The CDR3 DNA reads as TGTGCCAGTAGTAACCGGGACAGGGGGCTGGGTGGCTACACCTTC.

The J gene is TRBJ2-1, the V gene TRBV7-3, with no clear D. The V and J ends lost 5 bases and 8 bases respectively, with 13 bases between them. The CDR3 is made up of 13 amino acids. From germline, CDR1 is SGHTA and CDR2 FQGTGA. DNA for the CDR3: TGTGCCAGCAGCCTACAAGGTCCCGATGAGCAGTTCTTC. Amino acids: CASSLQGPDEQFF.

Written as DNA, the CDR3 is TGCAGCGTTAATTCGGGCACCGCTGAAGCTTTCTTT. It codes for CSVNSGTAEAFF. The V and J genes are TRBV29-1 and TRBJ1-1; D not resolved. The V gene's germline CDR1 is SQVTM and CDR2 ANQGSEA. This CDR3 contains 12 residues. The V end was cut by 5 bases, the J end by 6 bases, with 13 bases between.

J is TRBJ2-7 and V is TRBV27, with TRBD2 matching 9 bases. Germline V gives CDR1 MNHEY, CDR2 SMNVEV (reference sequence). Losses at the gene ends were 5 bases for V and 1 base for J; bases not matched to a gene: 12. The CDR3 consists of 17 residues. CDR3: CASSLRVAGATSYEQYF. The DNA for the CDR3 is TGTGCCAGCAGTCTTCGGGTAGCGGGGGCCACTTCCTACGAGCAGTACTTC.

V gene TRBV5-1 combines with J gene TRBJ1-1; D uncertain. The V end lost 1 base, the J end lost 0 bases, and 7 bases lay between the germline ends. Germline loops: CDR1 SGHRS, CDR2 YFSETQ. CDR3 length: 14 residues. DNA of the CDR3: TGCGCCAGCAGCTTGACAGTCATGAACACTGAAGCTTTCTTT. Translating it yields CASSLTVMNTEAFF.

The V call is TRBV9, the J call TRBJ2-3; 12 bases line up with TRBD1. The CDR3 sequence is 18 residues long. In germline, CDR1 is SGDLS, CDR2 YYNGEE. The ends lost 3 bases at V and 5 bases at J; junction bases unmatched: 13. This chain's CDR3 is CASSASRRGTGGKDTQYF. In DNA form, the CDR3 reads TGTGCCAGCAGCGCCTCCAGGAGGGGGACAGGGGGCAAAGATACGCAGTATTTT.

The V and J genes are TRBV5-1 and TRBJ2-5; 8 bases are shared with TRBD1. CDR3 length equals 16 residues. CDR1 and CDR2 from the germline V gene are SGHRS and YFSETQ. Germline trimming cut 2 bases from V and 1 base from J; bases unmatched to any gene: 7. The CDR3 spells CASSFQGARPQETQYF. The CDR3 DNA is TGCGCCAGCAGCTTCCAGGGGGCGCGGCCCCAAGAGACCCAGTACTTC.